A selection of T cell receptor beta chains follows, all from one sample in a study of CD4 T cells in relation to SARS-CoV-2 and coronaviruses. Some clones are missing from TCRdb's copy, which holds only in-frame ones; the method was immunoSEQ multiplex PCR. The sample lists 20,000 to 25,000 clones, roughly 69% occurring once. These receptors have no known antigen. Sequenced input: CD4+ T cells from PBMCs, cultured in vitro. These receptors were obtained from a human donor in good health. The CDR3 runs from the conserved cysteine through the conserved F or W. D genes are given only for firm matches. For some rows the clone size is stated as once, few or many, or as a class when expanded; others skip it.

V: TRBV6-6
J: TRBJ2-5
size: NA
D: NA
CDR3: CASRTQETQYF
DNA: TGTGCCAGCAGGACACAAGAGACCCAGTACTTC

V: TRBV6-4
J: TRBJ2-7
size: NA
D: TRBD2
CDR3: CASSDSGSGTGEQYF
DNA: TGTGCCAGCAGTGACTCTGGTAGCGGGACGGGCGAGCAGTACTTC

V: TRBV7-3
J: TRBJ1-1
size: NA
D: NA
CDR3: CASSLEVETEAFF
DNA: TGTGCCAGCAGCCTCGAGGTTGAGACTGAAGCTTTCTTT

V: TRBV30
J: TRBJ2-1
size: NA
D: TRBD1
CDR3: CAWSLGWGQRNNEQFF
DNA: TGTGCCTGGAGCTTGGGTTGGGGACAGAGAAACAATGAGCAGTTCTTC

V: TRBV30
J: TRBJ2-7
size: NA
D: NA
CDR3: CAWSPTGPLQEQYF
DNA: TGTGCCTGGAGTCCTACAGGACCCCTACAAGAGCAGTACTTC

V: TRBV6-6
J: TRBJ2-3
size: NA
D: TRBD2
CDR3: CAGKREDSTDTQYF
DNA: TGTGCCGGTAAGCGGGAGGACTCCACAGATACGCAGTATTTT

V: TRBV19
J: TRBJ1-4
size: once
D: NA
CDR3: CASSIEVMAEKLFF
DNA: TGTGCCAGTAGTATTGAGGTCATGGCTGAAAAACTGTTTTTT

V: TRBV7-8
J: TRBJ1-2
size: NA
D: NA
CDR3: CASSLEVQFYGYTF
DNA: TGTGCCAGCAGCTTAGAGGTACAGTTCTATGGCTACACCTTC

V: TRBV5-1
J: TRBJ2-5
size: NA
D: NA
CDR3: CASSMGIQGSLQETQYF
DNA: TGCGCCAGCAGCATGGGGATTCAGGGTTCCCTGCAAGAGACCCAGTACTTC

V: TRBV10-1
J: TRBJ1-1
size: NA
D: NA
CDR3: CASSEGVVEPMNTEAFF
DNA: TGCGCCAGCAGTGAAGGGGTAGTTGAACCTATGAACACTGAAGCTTTCTTT

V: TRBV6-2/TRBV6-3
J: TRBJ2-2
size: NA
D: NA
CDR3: CASSYGGNTGELFF
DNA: TGTGCCAGCAGTTACGGGGGGAACACCGGGGAGCTGTTTTTT

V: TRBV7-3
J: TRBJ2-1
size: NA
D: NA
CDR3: CASSLSSDEQFF
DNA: TGTGCCAGCAGCTTATCTAGCGATGAGCAGTTCTTC

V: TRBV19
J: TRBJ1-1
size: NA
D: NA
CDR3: CATKYGGGLGTEAFF
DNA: TGTGCCACTAAGTATGGGGGGGGGCTTGGGACTGAAGCTTTCTTT

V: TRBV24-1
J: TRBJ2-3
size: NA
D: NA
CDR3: CATHSGGPTDTQYF
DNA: TGTGCCACCCACTCTGGAGGACCCACAGATACGCAGTATTTT

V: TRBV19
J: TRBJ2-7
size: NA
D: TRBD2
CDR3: CASSMPSGHSSYEQYF
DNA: TGTGCCAGTAGTATGCCTAGCGGGCACAGCTCCTACGAGCAGTACTTC

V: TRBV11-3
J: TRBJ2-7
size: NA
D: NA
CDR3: CASSLSSGDEQYF
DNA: TGTGCCAGCAGCTTATCCAGCGGAGACGAGCAGTACTTC

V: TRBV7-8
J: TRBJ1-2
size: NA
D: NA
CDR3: CASSPTTTGYGYTF
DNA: TGTGCCAGCAGCCCAACTACGACAGGCTATGGCTACACCTTC